The next 14 T cell receptor beta chains were all read from a single sample in a study of tumor and adjacent non-tumor tissue in lung cancer. RNA was extracted from bulk tissue without any cell sorting. A modified ARM-PCR protocol with three rounds of nested PCR amplified TCRbeta. MiXCR was run by TCRdb on the multiplex PCR reads, yielding one entry per CDR3 protein. Of about 93,000 distinct CDR3 sequences listed, 67% were seen once; the top ten hold around 16%. The sequencing input was lung tumor tissue. Every receptor here comes from a man between 60 and 75 years old with non-small cell lung cancer.

This clonotype was recorded many times. This chain connects TRBV12-3 or TRBV12-4 to TRBJ2-6; perhaps D is TRBD1 or TRBD2 (5 bases each). The V end lost 6 bases, the J end lost 2 bases, and 23 bases lay between the germline ends. The length of the CDR3 is 19 residues. The CDR3 DNA is TGTGCCAGCAGCCCACTCTGGGACGGCCGAGGGACTGGGGCCAACGTCCTGACTTTC. Amino acids: CASSPLWDGRGTGANVLTF.

This clonotype was recorded once. It may be a read error: a sequence one base away is much more abundant. The V and J genes are TRBV5-1 and TRBJ2-1; D possibly corresponds to TRBD2 (7 bases). Germline V lookup: CDR1 SGHRS, CDR2 YFSETQ. V dropped 2 bases and J dropped 9 bases, with 15 bases sitting between them. This CDR3 spans 14 amino acids. The CDR3 here is CASSLGGGLSEQFF. In DNA form, the CDR3 reads TGCGCCAGCAGCTTAGGGGGGGGGTTGAGTGAGCAGTTCTTC.

This clonotype was observed many times. The chain carries TRBV6-1 and TRBJ1-2, with D possibly being TRBD1 (6 bases). V lost 7 bases and J 0 bases, leaving 15 bases between the germline ends. This CDR3 comprises 15 residues. CDR1 is MNHNS, CDR2 SASEGT, per germline. The CDR3 DNA reads as TGTGCCAGCAATTTAAGGGGGGGCTCTAACTATGGCTACACCTTC. Translated, it gives CASNLRGGSNYGYTF.

CDR3 amino acids: CYVDLWGTEAFF. CDR3 DNA: TGCTACGTTGATCTGTGGGGCACTGAAGCTTTCTTT. The V and J genes are TRBV29-1 and TRBJ1-1; D call uncertain. CDR1 and CDR2 (germline): SQVTM, ANQGSEA. The CDR3 length is 12 residues. The full variable domain, its missing parts supplied by reference TRBV29-1 and TRBJ1-1, is SAVISQKPSRDICQRGTSLTIQCQVDSQVTMMFWYRQQPGQSLTLIATANQGSEATYESGFVIDKFPISRPNLTFSTLTVSNMSPEDSSIYLCYVDLWGTEAFFGQGTRLTVV.

This clonotype occurred once. Compared with germline, one end of the junction differs, possibly owing to a read error. V is TRBV10-3 and J is TRBJ2-2; the D gene is possibly TRBD1 (5 bases). The CDR3 loop spans 14 amino acids. Germline CDR1 is ENHRY and CDR2 is SYGVKD. The CDR3 DNA reads TGTGCCATCAGTAAGAAGGGGAACACCGGTGAGCTGTTTTTT. Encoded protein: CAISKKGNTGELFF.

This sequence joins TRBV11-3 and TRBJ2-1; D may be TRBD2 (6 bases). Germline V gene data show CDR1 as SGHNT and CDR2 as YENEEA. The ends were cut back, 7 bases at V and 7 bases at J, with 17 bases in the middle. The CDR3 extends over 14 amino acids. In nucleotides, the CDR3 is TGTGCCAGCACCCTCGGGGGTAGCTCTAATGAGCAGTTCTTC. Protein sequence: CASTLGGSSNEQFF. Full variable domain (outside the CDR3, taken from reference TRBV11-3 and TRBJ2-1): EAGVVQSPRYKIIEKKQPVAFWCNPISGHNTLYWYLQNLGQGPELLIRYENEEAVDDSQLPKDRFSAERLKGVDSTLKIQPAELGDSAVYLCASTLGGSSNEQFFGPGTRLTVL.

This clonotype was recorded a few times. The J gene is TRBJ2-3, the V gene TRBV2; 13 nucleotides align to TRBD2. The length of the CDR3 is 19 residues. Germline lookup yields CDR1 SNHLY and CDR2 FYNNEI. Trimming removed 3 bases from V and 2 bases from J; junction bases left unmatched: 11. The CDR3 sequence is CASSERFPGTSGVTDTQYF. The CDR3 bases are TGTGCCAGCAGTGAGAGATTCCCCGGGACTAGCGGGGTCACAGATACGCAGTATTTT.

Of note for this clonotype: Mismatch with germline at one junction end may stem from a read error. The J gene is TRBJ2-2, the V gene TRBV18, with 9 bases aligning to TRBD1. The CDR3 runs 18 residues. The germline V gene has CDR1 KGHSH and CDR2 LQKENI. The CDR3 DNA reads TGTTCCAGCTCACCATTTCCCGGGACAGGGATGTCCACCGGGGGGCTGTTTTTT. Its translation: CSSSPFPGTGMSTGGLFF.

This clonotype was counted once. The conserved phenylalanine or tryptophan normally closing the CDR3 is absent here, so this likely arose from a read error. The V call is TRBV29-1, the J call TRBJ2-7; 8 nucleotides agree with TRBD1. The V and J ends lost 5 bases and 2 bases, in that order; junction bases with no gene match: 11. Germline V gene lookup returns CDR1 SQVTM and CDR2 ANQGSEA. The CDR3 runs to 15 residues. CDR3 region: CSVIPRGQDTYEQYI. Written as DNA, the CDR3 is TGCAGCGTTATTCCCCGGGGACAGGACACCTACGAGCAGTACATC.

In regard to this clonotype: One end of the junction does not line up with germline, which may come from a read error. This rearrangement joins TRBV29-1 to TRBJ1-2, with unresolved D. There are 15 residues in the CDR3. Germline V lookup: CDR1 SQVTM, CDR2 ANQGSEA. The CDR3 is CSVEDLGSRLYGCTF. In DNA, the CDR3 is TGCAGCGTTGAAGATCTGGGCAGCCGCCTCTATGGCTGCACCTTC.

This clonotype was seen once. The CDR3 nucleotides are TGTGCCAGCTGTCAGACGGACGCCGGCGGAGATACGCAGTATTTT. Residues: CASCQTDAGGDTQYF. The rearrangement links TRBV12-3 or TRBV12-4 to TRBJ2-3; D not certain. With 8 bases removed from V and 5 bases from J, the gap between germline ends came to 20 bases. The CDR3 is 15 amino acids.

Notes on this clonotype: A much larger clone lies a single base off, so this may be a read error. The CDR3 reads CSAHRTAANTEAFF. Here the CDR3 DNA reads TGCAGTGCTCACCGGACAGCCGCGAACACTGAAGCTTTCTTT. The rearrangement joins TRBV20-1 to TRBJ1-1, with D possibly TRBD1 on 6 matching bases. The germline CDR1 and CDR2 sequences are DFQATT and SNEGSKA (reference sequence). The CDR3 covers 14 residues. With 5 bases removed from V and 1 base from J, the gap between germline ends came to 14 bases.

Comments on this clonotype: A read error may account for a junction end that differs from germline. The J gene is TRBJ2-6, the V gene TRBV7-9; 8 positions match TRBD1. The germline V gene has CDR1 SEHNR and CDR2 FQNEAQ (reference sequence). The CDR3 is made up of 17 amino acids. CDR3 nucleotides: TGTGCCAGCAGCCGGACAGGGAGAATGTCTGGGGCCAACGTCCTGATTTTC. It yields the protein CASSRTGRMSGANVLIF.

This chain uses TRBV29-1 with TRBJ1-6; D is undetermined. The CDR3 is 12 amino acids. Germline CDR1 SQVTM, CDR2 ANQGSEA. CDR3 bases: TGCTCCATTAGGGATGGGGATTCACCCCTCCACTTT. This codes for CSIRDGDSPLHF.